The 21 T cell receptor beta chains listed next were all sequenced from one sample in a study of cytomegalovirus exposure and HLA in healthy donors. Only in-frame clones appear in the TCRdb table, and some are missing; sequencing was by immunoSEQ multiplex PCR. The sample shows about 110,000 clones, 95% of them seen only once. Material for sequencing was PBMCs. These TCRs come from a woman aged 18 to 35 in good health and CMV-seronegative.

CDR3 protein: CASSFELAGASSYNEQFF. The CDR3 DNA follows: TGTGCCAGCAGCTTTGAACTAGCGGGGGCCAGCTCCTACAATGAGCAGTTCTTC. This chain uses TRBV5-6 with TRBJ2-1; the match to TRBD2 covers 11 bases. The CDR3 has 18 residues. The trim removed 2 bases at V and 0 bases at J, leaving 7 bases unmatched. Germline CDR1 and CDR2: SGHDT and YYEEEE.

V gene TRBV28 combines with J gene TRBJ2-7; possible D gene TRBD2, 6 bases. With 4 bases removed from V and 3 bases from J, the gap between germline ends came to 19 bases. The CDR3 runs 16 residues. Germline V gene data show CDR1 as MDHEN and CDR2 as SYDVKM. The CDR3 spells CASSSGVGRFFYEQYF. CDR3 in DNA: TGTGCCAGCAGTTCGGGGGTAGGGCGTTTCTTCTACGAGCAGTACTTC.

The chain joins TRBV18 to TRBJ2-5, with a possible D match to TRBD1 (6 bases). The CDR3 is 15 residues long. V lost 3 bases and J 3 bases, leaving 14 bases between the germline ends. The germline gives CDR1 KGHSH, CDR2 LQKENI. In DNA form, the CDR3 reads TGTGCCAGCTCACCTCCTATAAGGACAGAAGAGACCCAGTACTTC. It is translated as CASSPPIRTEETQYF.

This chain's CDR3 is CASSLGQGGSPLHF. Written as DNA, the CDR3 is TGTGCCAGCAGCTTAGGGCAGGGAGGCTCACCCCTCCACTTT. This sequence joins TRBV7-2 and TRBJ1-6; D possibly corresponds to TRBD1 (5 bases). The V gene lost 1 base and the J gene lost 10 bases, with 11 bases spanning the gap. CDR3 length: 14 residues. In germline, CDR1 is SGHTA, CDR2 FQGNSA.

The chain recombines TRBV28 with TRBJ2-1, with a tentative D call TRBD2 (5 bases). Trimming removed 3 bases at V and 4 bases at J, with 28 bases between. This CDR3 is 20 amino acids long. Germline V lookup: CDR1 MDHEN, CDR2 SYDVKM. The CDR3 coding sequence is TGTGCCAGCAGTTTCCCCATCGGGAAGACCGGAGAACAAAAATACAATGAGCAGTTCTTC. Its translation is CASSFPIGKTGEQKYNEQFF.

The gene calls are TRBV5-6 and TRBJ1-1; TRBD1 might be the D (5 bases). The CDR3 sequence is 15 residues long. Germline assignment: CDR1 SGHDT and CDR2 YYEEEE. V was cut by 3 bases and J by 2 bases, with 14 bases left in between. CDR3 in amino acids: CASSSVGHLNTEAFF. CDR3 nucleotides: TGTGCCAGCAGCTCCGTCGGACACCTAAACACTGAAGCTTTCTTT.

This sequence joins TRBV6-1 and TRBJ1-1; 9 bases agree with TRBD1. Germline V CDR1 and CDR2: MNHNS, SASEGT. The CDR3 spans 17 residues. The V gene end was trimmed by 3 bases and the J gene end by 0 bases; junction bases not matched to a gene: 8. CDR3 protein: CASSEDRGGFMNTEAFF. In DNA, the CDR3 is TGTGCCAGCAGTGAGGACAGGGGAGGGTTTATGAACACTGAAGCTTTCTTT.

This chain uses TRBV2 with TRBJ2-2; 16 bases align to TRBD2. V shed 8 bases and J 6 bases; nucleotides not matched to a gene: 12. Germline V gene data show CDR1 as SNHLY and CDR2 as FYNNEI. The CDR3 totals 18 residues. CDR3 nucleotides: TGTGCCAGCGCCATCGTGGGACTAGCGGGGGGGCTTGCCGGGGAGCTGTTTTTT. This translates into CASAIVGLAGGLAGELFF.

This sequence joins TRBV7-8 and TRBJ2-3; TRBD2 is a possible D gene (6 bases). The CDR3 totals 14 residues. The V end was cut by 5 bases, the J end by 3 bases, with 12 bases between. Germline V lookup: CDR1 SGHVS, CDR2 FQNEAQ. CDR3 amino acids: CASSPLTRTDTQYF. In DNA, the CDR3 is TGTGCCAGCAGCCCATTGACTAGAACAGATACGCAGTATTTT.

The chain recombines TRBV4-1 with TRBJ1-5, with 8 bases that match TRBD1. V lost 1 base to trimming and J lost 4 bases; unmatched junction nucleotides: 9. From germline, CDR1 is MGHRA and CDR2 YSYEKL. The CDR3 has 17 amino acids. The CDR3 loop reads CASSQGGAGTGNQPQHF. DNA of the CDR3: TGCGCCAGCAGCCAAGGAGGAGCCGGGACAGGAAATCAGCCCCAGCATTTT.

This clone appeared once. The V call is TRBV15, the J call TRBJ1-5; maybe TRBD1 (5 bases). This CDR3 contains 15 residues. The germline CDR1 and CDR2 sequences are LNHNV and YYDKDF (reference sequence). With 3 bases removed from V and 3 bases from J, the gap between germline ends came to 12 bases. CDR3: CATSSSGGFNQPQHF. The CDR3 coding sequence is TGTGCCACCAGCAGCAGCGGGGGTTTCAATCAGCCCCAGCATTTT.

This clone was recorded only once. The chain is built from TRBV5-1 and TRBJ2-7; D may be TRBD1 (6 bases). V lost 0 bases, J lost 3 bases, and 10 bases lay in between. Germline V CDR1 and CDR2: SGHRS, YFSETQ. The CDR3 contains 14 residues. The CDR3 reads CASSLDRDGYEQYF. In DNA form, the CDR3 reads TGCGCCAGCAGCTTGGACAGGGACGGCTACGAGCAGTACTTC.

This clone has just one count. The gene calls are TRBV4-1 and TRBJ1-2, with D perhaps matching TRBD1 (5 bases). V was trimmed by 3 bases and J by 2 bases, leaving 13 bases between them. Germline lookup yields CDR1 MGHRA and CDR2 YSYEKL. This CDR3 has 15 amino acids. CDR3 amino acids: CASSHPGLQNYGYTF. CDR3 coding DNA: TGCGCCAGCAGCCATCCGGGACTGCAGAACTATGGCTACACCTTC.

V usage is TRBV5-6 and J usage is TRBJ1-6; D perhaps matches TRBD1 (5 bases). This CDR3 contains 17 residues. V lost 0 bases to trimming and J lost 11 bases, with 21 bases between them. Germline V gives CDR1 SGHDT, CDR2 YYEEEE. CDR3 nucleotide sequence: TGTGCCAGCAGCTTGGCCAGCCAGGGAGGTTTCGTGGCACCCCTCCACTTT. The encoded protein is CASSLASQGGFVAPLHF.

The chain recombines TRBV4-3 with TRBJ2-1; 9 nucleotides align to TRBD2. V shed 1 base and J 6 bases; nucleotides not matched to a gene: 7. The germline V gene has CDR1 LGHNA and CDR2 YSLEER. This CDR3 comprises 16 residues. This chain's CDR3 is CASSQAWLAGPNEQFF. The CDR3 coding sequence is TGCGCCAGCAGCCAAGCGTGGCTAGCGGGGCCCAATGAGCAGTTCTTC.

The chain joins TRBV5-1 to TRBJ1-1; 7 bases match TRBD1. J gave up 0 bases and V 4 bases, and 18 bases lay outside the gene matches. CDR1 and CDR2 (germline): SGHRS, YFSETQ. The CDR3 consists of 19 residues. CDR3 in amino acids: CASSVRVIGSGGMNTEAFF. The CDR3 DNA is TGCGCCAGCAGCGTAAGGGTTATAGGGTCAGGGGGTATGAACACTGAAGCTTTCTTT.

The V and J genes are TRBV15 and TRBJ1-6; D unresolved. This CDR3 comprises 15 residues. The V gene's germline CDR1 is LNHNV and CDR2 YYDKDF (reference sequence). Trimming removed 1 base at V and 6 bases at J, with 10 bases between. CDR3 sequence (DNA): TGTGCCACCAGCAGAGGTGGAGGGCGTAATTCACCCCTCCACTTT. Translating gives CATSRGGGRNSPLHF. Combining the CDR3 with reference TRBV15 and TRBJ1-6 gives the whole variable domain DAMVIQNPRYQVTQFGKPVTLSCSQTLNHNVMYWYQQKSSQAPKLLFHYYDKDFNNEADTPDNFQSRRPNTSFCFLDIRSPGLGDTAMYLCATSRGGGRNSPLHFGNGTRLTVT.

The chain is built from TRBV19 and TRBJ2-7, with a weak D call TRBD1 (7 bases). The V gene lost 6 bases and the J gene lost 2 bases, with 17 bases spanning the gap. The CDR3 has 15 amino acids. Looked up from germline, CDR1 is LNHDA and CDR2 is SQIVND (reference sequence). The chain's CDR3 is CASSAGPGGTYEQYF. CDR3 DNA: TGTGCCAGTAGCGCGGGGCCAGGGGGGACCTACGAGCAGTACTTC.

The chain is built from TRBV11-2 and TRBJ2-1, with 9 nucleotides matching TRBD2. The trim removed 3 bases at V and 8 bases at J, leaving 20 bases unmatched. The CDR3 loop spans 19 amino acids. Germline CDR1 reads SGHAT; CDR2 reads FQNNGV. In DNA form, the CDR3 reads TGTGCCAGCAGCTTTGGCGTCCTAGCGGGGACCGAGGGTGTCTATGAGCAGTTCTTC. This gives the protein CASSFGVLAGTEGVYEQFF.

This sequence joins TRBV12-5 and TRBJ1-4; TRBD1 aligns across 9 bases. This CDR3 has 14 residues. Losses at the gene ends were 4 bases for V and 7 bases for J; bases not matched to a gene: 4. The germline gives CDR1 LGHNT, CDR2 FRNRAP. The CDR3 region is CASGSQGAGEKLFF. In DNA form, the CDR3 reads TGTGCTAGTGGTTCACAGGGGGCAGGTGAAAAACTGTTTTTT.

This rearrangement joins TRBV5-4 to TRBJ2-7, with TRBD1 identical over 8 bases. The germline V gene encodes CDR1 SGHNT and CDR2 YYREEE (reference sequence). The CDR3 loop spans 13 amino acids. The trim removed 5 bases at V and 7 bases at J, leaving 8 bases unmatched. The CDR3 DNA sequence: TGTGCCAGCAGTTCAGACAGGGGCACGGAGCAGTACTTC. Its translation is CASSSDRGTEQYF.